Below are 14 T cell receptor beta chains sequenced from a single sample in a study of T cell clonality in common variable immunodeficiency. The table came from immunoSEQ multiplex PCR; TCRdb's copy has only in-frame clones and leaves some out. The sample gives some 80,000 clones, none seen only once, and the top ten clones hold around 0.87%. The sequenced sample was peripheral blood mononuclear cells. All receptors come from a person aged 18 to 69 in good health.

This clone was detected many times. The read ends 3 residues shy of where the CDR3 ends; the end is completed using the germline J gene. The rearrangement links TRBV13 to TRBJ1-1; D remains ambiguous. Trimming removed 2 bases at V and 4 bases at J, with 14 bases between. This CDR3 has 15 amino acids. CDR1 is PRHDT, CDR2 FYEKMQ, per germline (reference sequence). The CDR3 sequence: CASSLRRARGTEAFF. The CDR3 DNA, read in part, is TGTGCCAGCAGCTTAAGAAGGGCGCGAGGCACTGAA.

In its sample, this clone was seen many times. The sequenced part of the CDR3 DNA is TGTGCCAGTAGAACCGGTAACAATGAG. Translated, it gives CASRTGNNE. The CDR3 in its entirety is CASRTGNNEQFF. The rearrangement links TRBV19 to TRBJ2-1; D remains unclear. The CDR3 end falls 3 residues outside the read, so it is completed with the germline J gene. Trimming cost V 6 bases and J 5 bases, with 8 bases left between them. CDR1 LNHDA and CDR2 SQIVND come from the germline V gene (reference sequence). The CDR3 loop spans 12 amino acids.

This clone was observed many times. The CDR3 is cut off 3 residues early in the read; its end comes from the germline J gene. The chain recombines TRBV14 with TRBJ1-3, with D uncertain. This CDR3 comprises 16 residues. V was pared by 2 bases and J by 0 bases, with 11 bases between. Germline V gene sequence: CDR1 SGHDN, CDR2 FVKESK. The CDR3 loop is CASSQHRTASGNTIYF. The sequenced part of the CDR3 DNA is TGTGCCAGCAGCCAACACAGAACGGCCTCTGGAAACACC.

This clone was detected many times. Read coverage stops 3 residues before the CDR3 terminus; the germline J gene supplies the remainder. V is TRBV12-3 or TRBV12-4 and J is TRBJ2-4; 11 positions match TRBD2. The CDR3 length is 17 residues. The CDR3 is CASSLVLAGGLGPNQYF. The sequenced part of the CDR3 DNA is TGTGCCAGCAGTTTAGTCCTAGCGGGAGGTCTGGGGCCCAAT.

Ten or more counts support this clone. The missing CDR3 end, 3 residues past where the read stops, is filled in from the germline J gene. The V and J genes are TRBV19 and TRBJ2-1; D is ambiguous. V was pared by 5 bases and J by 8 bases, with 7 bases between. The CDR3 has 11 amino acids. CDR1 is LNHDA, CDR2 SQIVND, per germline (reference sequence). The covered CDR3 bases are TGTGCCAGTAGTGTCCTCGATGAG. Translation gives CASSVLDE. The full CDR3 protein is CASSVLDEQFF.

This clone was picked up a small number of times. The read terminates 3 residues ahead of where the CDR3 ends, so the germline J gene completes it. The chain recombines TRBV2 with TRBJ2-7; 9 positions match TRBD2. The V gene end was trimmed by 10 bases and the J gene end by 2 bases; junction bases not matched to a gene: 24. CDR1 SNHLY and CDR2 FYNNEI come from the germline V gene. This CDR3 has 19 residues. This CDR3 reads CATTGAGTSSGRGTYEQYF. The sequenced CDR3 bases are TGTGCCACAACGGGAGCTGGGACTAGCTCCGGGAGAGGAACCTACGAG.

This clone was counted at least ten times. The read ends 3 residues early relative to the CDR3; the germline J gene fills the gap. The chain has TRBV24-1 and TRBJ2-1, with 9 bases lining up with TRBD2. Germline V gene sequence: CDR1 KGHDR, CDR2 SFDVKD. Losses at the gene ends were 10 bases for V and 0 bases for J; bases not matched to a gene: 3. The length of the CDR3 is 14 residues. Incomplete CDR3 DNA: TGTGCCACGGCGGGAGGGCCCTCCTACAATGAG. Translation: CATAGGPSYNE. The entire CDR3 protein reads CATAGGPSYNEQFF.

The sample holds many counts of this clone. The observed sequence ends 3 residues before the CDR3 terminus, with the missing tail filled in from the germline J gene. The chain joins TRBV7-3 to TRBJ2-3, with 15 nucleotides matching TRBD2. V gave up 4 bases and J gave up 5 bases; unmatched junction bases: 7. CDR1 SGHTA and CDR2 FQGTGA come from the germline V gene. This CDR3 spans 17 amino acids. CDR3 DNA, as far as it was read: TGTGCCAGCAGCTCAGACGGACTAGCGGGAGGGATAGATACG. Protein sequence: CASSSDGLAGGIDT. The CDR3 in its entirety is CASSSDGLAGGIDTQYF.

This clone was observed at least ten times. CDR3 sequence reads: CASSLETGWEAFF. The DNA read from the CDR3 is TGTGCCAGCAGCTTAGAGACAGGGTGGGAA. This chain joins TRBV7-9 and TRBJ1-1; 7 positions match TRBD1. The read ends 3 residues early relative to the CDR3; the germline J gene fills the gap. Germline assignment: CDR1 SEHNR and CDR2 FQNEAQ (reference sequence). CDR3 length: 13 amino acids.

This clone was observed at least ten times. The sequenced fragment ends 3 residues before the CDR3 boundary, so the rest is inferred from the germline J gene. This chain joins TRBV20-1 and TRBJ2-1; 9 positions match TRBD2. This CDR3 is 15 amino acids long. With 5 bases clipped from V and 8 bases from J, the junction kept 13 bases outside the gene matches. Germline V gives CDR1 DFQATT, CDR2 SNEGSKA (reference sequence). Partial CDR3 DNA: TGCAGTGCTGTGGCGGGAGGGCCAAGTTACTATGAG. Amino acid sequence: CSAVAGGPSYYE. The entire CDR3 protein is CSAVAGGPSYYEQFF.

This clone was seen repeatedly, ten times or more. Sequencing ends 3 residues short of the CDR3 end; the germline J gene provides the rest. The chain recombines TRBV7-2 with TRBJ1-1; possible D gene TRBD1, 6 bases. The CDR3 covers 15 residues. Germline V gene data show CDR1 as SGHTA and CDR2 as FQGNSA. V was clipped by 3 bases and J by 1 base, with 12 bases between them. The chain's CDR3 is CASSFYGGGNTEAFF. Incomplete CDR3 DNA: TGTGCCAGCAGCTTCTATGGGGGCGGGAACACTGAA. Variable domain in full (rest from reference TRBV7-2 and TRBJ1-1): GAGVSQSPSNKVTEKGKDVELRCDPISGHTALYWYRQSLGQGLEFLIYFQGNSAPDKSGLPSDRFSAERTGGSVSTLTIQRTQQEDSAVYLCASSFYGGGNTEAFFGQGTRLTVV.

There are many counts of this clone. Coverage ceases 3 residues before the CDR3 finishes, and the germline J gene fills in the end. The rearrangement joins TRBV5-1 to TRBJ2-5, with TRBD1 matching over 7 bases. V trimming: 0 bases; J trimming: 5 bases; junction bases outside the gene matches: 7. CDR3 length: 15 amino acids. Germline V gene data show CDR1 as SGHRS and CDR2 as YFSETQ. The CDR3 sequence: CASSLVGTVGETQYF. The covered CDR3 bases are TGCGCCAGCAGCTTGGTCGGGACAGTGGGTGAGACC.

This clone was detected ten times or more. The read is 3 residues too short to cover the CDR3 end, so that end is filled in from the germline J gene. The chain employs TRBV29-1 and TRBJ2-7, with a tentative D call TRBD2 (6 bases). This CDR3 is built from 11 residues. Germline values: CDR1 SQVTM, CDR2 ANQGSEA. V shed 5 bases and J shed 6 bases, with 11 bases lying between them. This CDR3 is CSVRAEGEQYF. CDR3 bases read: TGCAGCGTTCGAGCGGAGGGCGAG.

This clone was seen ten or more times. Read data end 3 residues before the CDR3 end; the end is taken from the germline J gene. The chain couples TRBV20-1 to TRBJ2-2, with 12 bases that match TRBD2. Germline V gene lookup returns CDR1 DFQATT and CDR2 SNEGSKA (reference sequence). This CDR3 region has 17 residues. V was clipped by 0 bases and J by 2 bases; unmatched bases: 4. This chain's CDR3 is CSARDRLAGVNTGELFF. The covered CDR3 bases are TGCAGTGCTAGAGATAGACTAGCGGGAGTCAACACCGGGGAG.